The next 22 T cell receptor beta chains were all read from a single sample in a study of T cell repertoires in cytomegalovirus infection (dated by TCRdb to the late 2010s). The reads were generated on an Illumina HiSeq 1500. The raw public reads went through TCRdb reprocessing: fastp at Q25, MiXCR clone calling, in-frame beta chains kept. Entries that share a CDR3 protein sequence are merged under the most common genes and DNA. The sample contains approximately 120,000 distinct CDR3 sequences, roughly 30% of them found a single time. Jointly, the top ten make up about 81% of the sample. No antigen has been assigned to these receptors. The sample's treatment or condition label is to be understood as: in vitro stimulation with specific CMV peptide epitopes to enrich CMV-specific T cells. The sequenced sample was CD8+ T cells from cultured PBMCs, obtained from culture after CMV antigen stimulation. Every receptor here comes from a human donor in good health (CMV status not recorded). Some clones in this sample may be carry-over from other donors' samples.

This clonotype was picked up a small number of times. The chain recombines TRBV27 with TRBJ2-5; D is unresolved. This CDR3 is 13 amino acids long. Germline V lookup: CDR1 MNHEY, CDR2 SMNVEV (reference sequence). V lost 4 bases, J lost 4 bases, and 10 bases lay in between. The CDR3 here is CASSSSTGETQYF. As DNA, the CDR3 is TGTGCCAGCAGTTCCAGCACCGGAGAGACCCAGTACTTC.

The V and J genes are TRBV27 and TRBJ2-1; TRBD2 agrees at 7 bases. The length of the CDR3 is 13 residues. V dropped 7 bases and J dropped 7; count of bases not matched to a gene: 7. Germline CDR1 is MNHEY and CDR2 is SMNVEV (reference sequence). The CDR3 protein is CASTSLGGNEQFF. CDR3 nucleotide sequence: TGTGCCAGCACTAGCCTGGGGGGGAATGAGCAGTTCTTC.

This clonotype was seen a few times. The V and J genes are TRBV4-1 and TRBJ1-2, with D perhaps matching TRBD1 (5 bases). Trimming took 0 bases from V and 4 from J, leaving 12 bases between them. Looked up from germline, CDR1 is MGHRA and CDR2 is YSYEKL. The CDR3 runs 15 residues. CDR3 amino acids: CASSQDRRDFYGYTF. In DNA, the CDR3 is TGCGCCAGCAGCCAAGATCGCAGGGACTTCTATGGCTACACCTTC.

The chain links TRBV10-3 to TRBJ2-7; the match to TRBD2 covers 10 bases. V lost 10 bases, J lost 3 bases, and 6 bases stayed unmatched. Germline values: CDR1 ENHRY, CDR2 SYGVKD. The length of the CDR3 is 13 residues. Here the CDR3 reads CASVAGGDYEQYF. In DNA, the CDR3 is TGTGCCAGCGTAGCGGGGGGTGACTACGAGCAGTACTTC.

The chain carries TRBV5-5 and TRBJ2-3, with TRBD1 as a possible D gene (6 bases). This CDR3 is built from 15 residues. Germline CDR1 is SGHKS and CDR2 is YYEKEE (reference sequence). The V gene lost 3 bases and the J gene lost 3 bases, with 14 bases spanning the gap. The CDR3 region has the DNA TGTGCCAGCAGCTCGTTTCAGACAGGAACAGATACGCAGTATTTT. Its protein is CASSSFQTGTDTQYF.

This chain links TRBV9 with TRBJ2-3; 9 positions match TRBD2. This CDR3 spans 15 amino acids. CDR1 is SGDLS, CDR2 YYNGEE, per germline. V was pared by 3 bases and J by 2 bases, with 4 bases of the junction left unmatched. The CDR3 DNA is TGTGCCAGCAGCGGTAGCGGGGGACTCACAGATACGCAGTATTTT. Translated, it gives CASSGSGGLTDTQYF. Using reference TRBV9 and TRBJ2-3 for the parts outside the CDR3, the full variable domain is DSGVTQTPKHLITATGQRVTLRCSPRSGDLSVYWYQQSLDQGLQFLIQYYNGEERAKGNILERFSAQQFPDLHSELNLSSLELGDSALYFCASSGSGGLTDTQYFGPGTRLTVL.

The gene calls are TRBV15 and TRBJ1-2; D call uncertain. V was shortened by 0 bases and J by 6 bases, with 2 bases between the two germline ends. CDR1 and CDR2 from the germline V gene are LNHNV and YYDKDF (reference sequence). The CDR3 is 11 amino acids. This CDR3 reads CATSRDNGYTF. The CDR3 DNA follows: TGTGCCACCAGCAGAGACAATGGCTACACCTTC.

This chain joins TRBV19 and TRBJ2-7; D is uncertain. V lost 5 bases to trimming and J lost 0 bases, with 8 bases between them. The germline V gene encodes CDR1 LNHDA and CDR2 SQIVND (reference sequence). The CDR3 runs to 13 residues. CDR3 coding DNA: TGTGCCAGTAGTTACAGCGACTCCTACGAGCAGTACTTC. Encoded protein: CASSYSDSYEQYF.

In nucleotides, the CDR3 is TGTGCCAGCAGTTCCCTGGGGGGTGTGAATGAGCAGTTCTTC. Its translation is CASSSLGGVNEQFF. This rearrangement joins TRBV27 to TRBJ2-1; a possible D gene is TRBD2 (6 bases). This CDR3 comprises 14 residues. V was cut by 4 bases and J by 7 bases, with 14 bases left in between. Germline CDR1 is MNHEY and CDR2 is SMNVEV (reference sequence).

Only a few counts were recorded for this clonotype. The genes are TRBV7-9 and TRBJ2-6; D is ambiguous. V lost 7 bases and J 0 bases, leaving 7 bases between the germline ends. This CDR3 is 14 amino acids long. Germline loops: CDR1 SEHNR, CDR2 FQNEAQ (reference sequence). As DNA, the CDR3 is TGTGCCAGCACCTCATTCTCTGGGGCCAACGTCCTGACTTTC. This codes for CASTSFSGANVLTF.

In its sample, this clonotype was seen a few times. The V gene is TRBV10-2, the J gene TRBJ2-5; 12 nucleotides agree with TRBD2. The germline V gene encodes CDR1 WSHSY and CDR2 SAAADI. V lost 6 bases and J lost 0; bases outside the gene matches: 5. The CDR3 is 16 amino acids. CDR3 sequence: CASRGLAGGHQETQYF. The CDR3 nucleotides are TGCGCCAGCAGGGGGCTAGCGGGGGGGCACCAAGAGACCCAGTACTTC.

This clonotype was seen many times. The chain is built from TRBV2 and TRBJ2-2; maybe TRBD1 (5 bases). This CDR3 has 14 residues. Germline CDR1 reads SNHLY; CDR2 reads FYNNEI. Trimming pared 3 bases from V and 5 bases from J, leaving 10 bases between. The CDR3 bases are TGTGCCAGCAGTGACAGGGCTTATACCGGGGAGCTGTTTTTT. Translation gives CASSDRAYTGELFF.

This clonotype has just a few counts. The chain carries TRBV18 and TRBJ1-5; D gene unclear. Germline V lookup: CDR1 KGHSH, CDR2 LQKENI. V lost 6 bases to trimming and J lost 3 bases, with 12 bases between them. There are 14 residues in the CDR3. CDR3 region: CASSYVTNNQPQHF. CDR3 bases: TGTGCCAGCTCTTACGTGACAAACAATCAGCCCCAGCATTTT.

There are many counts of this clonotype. CDR3 nucleotides: TGTGCCAGCAGTTTAGGAGGGGACGGCTACACCTTC. Amino acid sequence: CASSLGGDGYTF. The chain couples TRBV12-3 or TRBV12-4 to TRBJ1-2; D may be TRBD1 (5 bases). V was cut by 1 base and J by 8 bases, with 8 bases left in between. This CDR3 has 12 amino acids.

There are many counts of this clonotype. This chain's CDR3 is CASSLGPRDSGNTIYF. The CDR3 DNA follows: TGTGCCAGCAGCTTGGGACCGAGGGACTCTGGAAACACCATATATTTT. The chain uses TRBV5-5 and TRBJ1-3, with no clear D. Germline V lookup: CDR1 SGHKS, CDR2 YYEKEE (reference sequence). The CDR3 loop spans 16 amino acids. Trimming removed 0 bases at V and 0 bases at J, with 10 bases between.

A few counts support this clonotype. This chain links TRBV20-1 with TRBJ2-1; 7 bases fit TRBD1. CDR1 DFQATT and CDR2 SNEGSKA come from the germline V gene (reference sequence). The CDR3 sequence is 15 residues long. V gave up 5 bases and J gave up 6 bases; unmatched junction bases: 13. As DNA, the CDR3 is TGCAGTGCTCCAGGGGAGACAGGGTATAGCAATGAGCAGTTCTTC. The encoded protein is CSAPGETGYSNEQFF.

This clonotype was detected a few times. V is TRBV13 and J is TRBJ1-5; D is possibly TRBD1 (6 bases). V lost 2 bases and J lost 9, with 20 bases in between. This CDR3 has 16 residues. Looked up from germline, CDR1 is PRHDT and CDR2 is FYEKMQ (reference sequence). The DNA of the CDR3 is TGTGCCAGCAGCTTAACTATGGGGGGGGGCCGGGGGCCCCAGCATTTT. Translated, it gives CASSLTMGGGRGPQHF.

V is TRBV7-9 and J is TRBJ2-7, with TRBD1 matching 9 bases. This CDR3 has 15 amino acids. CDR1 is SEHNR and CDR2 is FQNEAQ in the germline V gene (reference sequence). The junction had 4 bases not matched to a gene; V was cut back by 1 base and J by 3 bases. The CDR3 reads CASSLVTGGVYEQYF. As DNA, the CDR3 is TGTGCCAGCAGCTTAGTGACAGGGGGAGTCTACGAGCAGTACTTC. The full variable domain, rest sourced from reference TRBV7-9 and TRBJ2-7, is DTGVSQNPRHKITKRGQNVTFRCDPISEHNRLYWYRQTLGQGPEFLTYFQNEAQLEKSRLLSDRFSAERPKGSFSTLEIQRTEQGDSAMYLCASSLVTGGVYEQYFGPGTRLTVT.

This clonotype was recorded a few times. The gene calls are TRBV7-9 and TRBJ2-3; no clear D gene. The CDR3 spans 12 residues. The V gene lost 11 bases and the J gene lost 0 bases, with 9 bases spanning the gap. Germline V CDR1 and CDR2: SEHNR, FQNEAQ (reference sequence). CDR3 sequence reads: CAGIRSTDTQYF. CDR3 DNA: TGTGCCGGAATTCGGAGCACAGATACGCAGTATTTT. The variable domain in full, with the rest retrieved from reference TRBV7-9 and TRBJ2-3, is DTGVSQNPRHKITKRGQNVTFRCDPISEHNRLYWYRQTLGQGPEFLTYFQNEAQLEKSRLLSDRFSAERPKGSFSTLEIQRTEQGDSAMYLCAGIRSTDTQYFGPGTRLTVL.

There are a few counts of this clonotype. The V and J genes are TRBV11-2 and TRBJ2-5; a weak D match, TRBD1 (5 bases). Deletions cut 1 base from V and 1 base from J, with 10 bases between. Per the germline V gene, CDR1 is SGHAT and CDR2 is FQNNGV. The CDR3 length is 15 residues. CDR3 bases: TGTGCCAGCAGCTTAGGGACACAAGTCCAAGAGACCCAGTACTTC. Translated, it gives CASSLGTQVQETQYF.

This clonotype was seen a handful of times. The CDR3 DNA reads TGCGCCAGCAGCCAAGGAGCCAACGAAGAGACCCAGTACTTC. This sequence encodes CASSQGANEETQYF. The J gene is TRBJ2-5, the V gene TRBV4-1, with D hard to call. V lost 1 base to trimming and J lost 3 bases, with 9 bases between them. This CDR3 region has 14 residues. Per the germline V gene, CDR1 is MGHRA and CDR2 is YSYEKL.

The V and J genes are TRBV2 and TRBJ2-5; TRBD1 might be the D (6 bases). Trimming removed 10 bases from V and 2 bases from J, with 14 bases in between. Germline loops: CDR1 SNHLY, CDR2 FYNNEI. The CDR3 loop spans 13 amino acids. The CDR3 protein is CANEDGQQETQYF. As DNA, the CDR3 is TGTGCCAACGAGGACGGACAGCAAGAGACCCAGTACTTC.